This T cell receptor (beta chain) was obtained from a study of immune evolution from preneoplasia to lung adenocarcinoma. Study-level findings and limits: Later-stage lesions seemingly showed higher T cell density and diversity than normal lung. Top clone share appeared to fall from AAH through AIS, MIA, adenocarcinoma.

Sequenced by immunoSEQ multiplex PCR; TCRdb stores in-frame clones only, minus some. The data contain approximately 6,800 clones, around 79% of them seen just once; the ten biggest clones take up roughly a sixth. Germline lookup yields CDR1 SNHLY and CDR2 FYNNEI. V dropped 3 bases and J dropped 4 bases, with 7 bases sitting between them. The CDR3 length is 12 residues. Concerning this clone: Antigen unknown.

This sequence was found in a person between 65 and 79 years old with lung adenocarcinoma. Sequencing was performed on FFPE adjacent normal lung tissue. V usage is TRBV2 and J usage is TRBJ2-7; D uncertain. DNA for the CDR3: TGTGCCAGCAGTGAGAGTGATTACGAGCAGTACTTC. Protein: CASSESDYEQYF.